The clone carrying this T cell receptor beta chain has just a few counts. The antigen remains unidentified. In the PCR, 60 Vbeta and 13 Jbeta primers were used. Sequenced by immunoSEQ multiplex PCR; TCRdb stores in-frame clones only, minus some. The sample carries under 150,000 clones, 80% recorded once. This sample is part of a study of cytomegalovirus exposure and HLA in healthy donors. General study results and limits: When analyzed later, a missense DCLRE1C variant was found to be linked to TCR beta V- and J-gene trimming.

The V gene's germline CDR1 is SGHTS and CDR2 YDEGEE. Deletions cut 2 bases from V and 1 base from J, with 9 bases between. The CDR3 consists of 14 residues. These donors counted as nominally healthy when sampled, but unrecorded immune exposures were likely. The sample taken for sequencing was PBMCs. This sequence was found in a male donor in good health and CMV-seronegative. This chain links TRBV5-8 with TRBJ1-1; maybe TRBD1 (5 bases). CDR3 protein: CASSFMTANTEAFF. The CDR3 DNA follows: TGTGCCAGCAGCTTCATGACAGCGAACACTGAAGCTTTCTTT.